A selection of T cell receptor beta chains follows, all from one sample in a study of cytomegalovirus exposure and HLA in healthy donors. TCRdb keeps only in-frame clones here, not all; method: immunoSEQ multiplex PCR. The table lists 60,000 to 85,000 clones, over 95% of them singletons. Sequencing input: PBMCs. These receptors originate from a woman aged 18-29 years in good health and CMV-seropositive. Each CDR3 is given with its conserved first and last residue. A D gene is named only where the DNA matches it firmly.

J: TRBJ1-1; V: TRBV18; D: TRBD1; DNA: TGTGCCAGCTCACCACGGACAGGGGGGGGCACTGAAGCTTTCTTT; CDR3: CASSPRTGGGTEAFF
J: TRBJ1-1; V: TRBV11-2; D: -; DNA: TGTGCCAGCAGCGTAAGACGATACGGGGGAAGTTCGAACACTGAAGCTTTCTTT; CDR3: CASSVRRYGGSSNTEAFF
J: TRBJ2-2; V: TRBV4-3; D: TRBD2; DNA: TGCGCCAGCAGCCAAGACCCCTTAGGGCTAGCGGGAGGAGCAGGGGAGCTGTTTTTT; CDR3: CASSQDPLGLAGGAGELFF
J: TRBJ2-7; V: TRBV28; D: -; DNA: TGTGCCAGCACCACGTTAGAGGGGGTACGTCGTGAGCAGTACTTC; CDR3: CASTTLEGVRREQYF
J: TRBJ2-3; V: TRBV27; D: -; DNA: TGTGCCAGCGGCCGCTCTAGCACAGATACGCAGTATTTT; CDR3: CASGRSSTDTQYF
J: TRBJ2-5; V: TRBV5-4; D: TRBD1; DNA: TGTGCCAGCAGCACCGTAGGGGCAGGGGGTGTAGAGACCCAGTACTTC; CDR3: CASSTVGAGGVETQYF
J: TRBJ2-4; V: TRBV5-4; D: TRBD1; DNA: TGTGCCAGCAGCCCCCTACAACCGGGACAGGGGGCATTGGGGAACATTCAGTACTTC; CDR3: CASSPLQPGQGALGNIQYF
J: TRBJ2-7; V: TRBV4-1; D: -; DNA: TGCGCCAGCAGCCAAGAAGGGCAGGGTGGCGAGCAGTACTTC; CDR3: CASSQEGQGGEQYF
J: TRBJ2-7; V: TRBV7-2; D: TRBD2; DNA: TGTGCCAGCAGCGAACGGACTAGCGGCTACGAGCAGTACTTC; CDR3: CASSERTSGYEQYF
J: TRBJ2-3; V: TRBV7-2; D: -; DNA: TGTGCCAGCAGCTTAGAACCTACCCGTACAGATACGCAGTATTTT; CDR3: CASSLEPTRTDTQYF
J: TRBJ1-3; V: TRBV4-1; D: TRBD1; DNA: TGCGCCAGCAGCCAAGATTTGACAGGGTACTCTGGAAACACCATATATTTT; CDR3: CASSQDLTGYSGNTIYF
J: TRBJ1-3; V: TRBV15; D: TRBD1; DNA: TGTGCCACCAGCAGAGTGAGGGGGCCCTTCGCCTCTGGAAACACCATATATTTT; CDR3: CATSRVRGPFASGNTIYF
J: TRBJ1-1; V: TRBV28; D: -; DNA: TGTGCCAGCAGTTTATTCACCATGACAGGCAGGAACACTGAAGCTTTCTTT; CDR3: CASSLFTMTGRNTEAFF
J: TRBJ2-1; V: TRBV28; D: TRBD2; DNA: TGTGCCGGGGGGGGAGGTGGGAGGGGTCTCTCCAATGAGCAGTTCTTC; CDR3: CAGGGGGRGLSNEQFF
J: TRBJ1-4; V: TRBV15; D: -; DNA: TGTGCCACCAGCAGACCTCGGGTAGGCGCGTTAAAACTGTTTTTT; CDR3: CATSRPRVGALKLFF
J: TRBJ1-2; V: TRBV10-3; D: -; DNA: TGTGCCATCAGTGAGACGGCCGGGGGGCTGGGTGGCTACACCTTC; CDR3: CAISETAGGLGGYTF
J: TRBJ2-7; V: TRBV11-2; D: TRBD2; DNA: TGTGCCAGCAGCTTAGAAGGCATGGGTGGAGCGGGAGGTTACGAGCAGTACTTC; CDR3: CASSLEGMGGAGGYEQYF